This T cell receptor beta chain was found in a study of blood T cell repertoires in COVID-19. The wider study: Samples representing acute and convalescent COVID-19 were sourced from the United States, Italy and Spain.

With 4 bases clipped from V and 2 bases from J, the junction kept 11 bases outside the gene matches. The V gene's germline CDR1 is SGHRS and CDR2 YFSETQ. This CDR3 spans 19 amino acids. As originally analysed: Reference gene primer amplification yielded estimated nucleated cell counts. Sequencing used immunoSEQ multiplex PCR; TCRdb keeps in-frame clones, though not all of them. V, J and clone size were drawn from that table, and D and trimming were deduced from the DNA. There are about 280,000 clones in the sample; 86% occur only once, and about 12% lies in the top ten. Material for sequencing was peripheral blood. This receptor was obtained from a woman in her 70s with COVID-19, enrolled during active disease. This rearrangement joins TRBV5-1 to TRBJ2-2; 13 positions agree with TRBD2. CDR3 coding DNA: TGCGCCAGCAGCCCCTGGACTAGCGGGGGCCTAATAAACACCGGGGAGCTGTTTTTT. Translation gives CASSPWTSGGLINTGELFF.